The source of this T cell receptor (beta chain) is a study of CD8+ T cells in alopecia areata. Study-wide background: Treatment of the treated patients consisted of oral tofacitinib, 5 to 10 mg twice daily. Once tofacitinib had been taken for 6 to 18 months, 6 months off drug followed.

General study points: Affected lesional scalp, above all in alopecia totalis/universalis, was more clonal than normal scalp.

Germline lookup yields CDR1 GTSNPN and CDR2 SVGIG (reference sequence). CDR3 size: 12 residues. Trimming stripped 2 bases from V and 13 bases from J, with 17 bases between. From alopecia areata patients, lesional scalp punch biopsies and peripheral blood were collected. TCR sequencing used cDNA made by reverse transcription of extracted RNA. Here immunoSEQ multiplex PCR was the method, and the copy in TCRdb shows in-frame clones only, minus some. The data hold almost 250,000 clones, with around 67% observed a single time. In the case of this clone: Its specificity is unknown.

The sequence came from a human donor with alopecia areata. V is TRBV30 and J is TRBJ1-2; D is possibly TRBD1 (5 bases). The sequences come from CD4+ T cells sorted from blood, collected at week 0. In DNA, the CDR3 is TGTGCCTGGAGTTCATCGGGGCCTACGGGCACCTTC. Protein: CAWSSSGPTGTF. Combining the CDR3 with reference TRBV30 and TRBJ1-2 gives the whole variable domain SQTIHQWPATLVQPVGSPLSLECTVEGTSNPNLYWYRQAAGRGLQLLFYSVGIGQISSEVPQNLSASRPQDRQFILSSKKLLLSDSGFYLCAWSSSGPTGTFGSGTRLTVV.